The 6 T cell receptor beta chains given below trace back to one sample, sequenced in a study of monozygotic twins with inflammatory bowel disease. Using the 5' RACE reads, TCRdb records one entry per CDR3 protein without DNA. The sample table includes 200,000 to 250,000 distinct CDR3 sequences. The sample comprised blood. The receptors were sampled from a human donor with ulcerative colitis or Crohn's disease, or a healthy co-twin of an affected twin (not recorded which).

V usage is TRBV5-6 and J usage is TRBJ2-7; TCRdb calls TRBD2, which cannot be checked without DNA. The CDR3 contains 13 residues. The germline V gene encodes CDR1 SGHDT and CDR2 YYEEEE. This CDR3 reads CASSSRAGYEQYF.

The chain is built from TRBV11-2 and TRBJ2-7; with no DNA, the TCRdb D assignment of TRBD1 cannot be verified. CDR3 length: 16 residues. Germline V lookup: CDR1 SGHAT, CDR2 FQNNGV. CDR3 in amino acids: CASSLDAGTGVSEQYF.

V usage is TRBV3-1 and J usage is TRBJ1-1. CDR3 length: 11 residues. Germline V CDR1 and CDR2: LGHDT, YNNKEL (reference sequence). The CDR3 sequence is CASSQGVMAFF.

The V call is TRBV12-3 or TRBV12-4, the J call TRBJ1-5. The CDR3 consists of 12 residues. The CDR3 here is CASSFSHQPQHF.

The chain recombines TRBV7-3 with TRBJ2-5; TCRdb indicates TRBD1, and absent DNA this call remains unverified. The CDR3 consists of 13 residues. Looked up from germline, CDR1 is SGHTA and CDR2 is FQGTGA. CDR3 protein: CASSGQTGETQYF.

The chain recombines TRBV30 with TRBJ1-1. CDR3 length equals 13 residues. Germline assignment: CDR1 GTSNPN and CDR2 SVGIG (reference sequence). The CDR3 sequence: CAWSVIGNTEAFF.